The entry below gives a single T cell receptor (beta chain) sequence along with its context. The antigen remains undetermined. Libraries were prepared by immunoSEQ multiplex PCR; TCRdb keeps only in-frame clonotypes and omits some of them. The sample contains tens of thousands of clones, 70% to 90% of which appear only once. V lost 3 bases to trimming and J lost 6 bases, with 12 bases between them. Germline loops: CDR1 MNHEY, CDR2 SVGAGI. There are 13 residues in the CDR3. This record belongs to a study of T cell responses to AZD1222 COVID-19 vaccine. Study results and caveats: The study reported that nearly half of spike-specific TCRs target unmutated variant regions. Sampled repertoires all dated from after the peak T cell response. The CD4 TCRs associated with vaccination extended across spike and predominated at 160-218 and 743-854. Increased Spike-specific TCR breadth and depth were observed after two AZD1222 doses.

Source: peripheral blood, taken 28 days after the second AZD1222 dose. The TCR originated in an adult who received the AZD1222 COVID-19 vaccine. J is TRBJ2-7 and V is TRBV6-5, with D uncertain. CDR3 residues: CASSYPGWGEQYF. The CDR3 coding sequence is TGTGCCAGCAGTTATCCCGGTTGGGGCGAGCAGTACTTC.